This T cell receptor (beta chain) was observed in a study of CD8+ T cells in alopecia areata. Overall study findings and caveats: The study found higher clonality in lesional than normal scalp, especially in alopecia totalis/universalis. Against the mouse data, patients shared TCRs less clearly, possibly for HLA reasons.

Trimming shortened V by 5 bases and J by 1 base, and 6 bases separated the two germline ends. The CDR3 loop spans 14 amino acids. Germline V gene sequence: CDR1 MNHNY, CDR2 SVGAGI (reference sequence). Sampling of alopecia areata patients yielded lesional scalp punch biopsies as well as peripheral blood. Reverse transcription of extracted RNA yielded cDNA, which provided the sequencing template. Here immunoSEQ multiplex PCR was the method, and the copy in TCRdb shows in-frame clones only, minus some. The sample has fewer than 100,000 clones, over 40% seen once. Turning to this clone: Its antigen remains unknown.

The sequence was obtained from a human donor with alopecia areata. Sequenced: CD4+ T cells sorted from blood. This chain joins TRBV6-6 and TRBJ2-6; D gene unclear. DNA of the CDR3: TGTGCCAGCAGTATACTTTCTGGGGCCAACGTCCTGACTTTC. This sequence encodes CASSILSGANVLTF.